This TCR beta chain was captured in a study of CD8+ T cells in alopecia areata. Study findings and constraints: In scalp and blood during tofacitinib, many expanded lesional clones persisted.

Treatment meaning: oral pan-JAK inhibitor, 5-10 mg twice daily. Those with alopecia areata gave lesional scalp punch biopsies and peripheral blood. It was cDNA, reverse transcribed from extracted RNA, that served as the sequencing template. Libraries were prepared by immunoSEQ multiplex PCR; TCRdb keeps only in-frame clonotypes and omits some of them. This sample has roughly 7,200 clones, with approximately 71% found just once. A word on this clone: The antigen is not known.

The V end lost 4 bases, the J end lost 0 bases, and 8 bases lay between the germline ends. The CDR3 sequence is 14 residues long. Germline loops: CDR1 SGHRS, CDR2 YFSETQ. The sequence was obtained from a human donor with alopecia areata. V usage is TRBV5-1 and J usage is TRBJ1-5; D is unresolved. Specimen: skin, collected at week 4, from a patient treated with tofacitinib. CDR3 in DNA: TGCGCCAGCAGCCCGGGAGATAGCAATCAGCCCCAGCATTTT. Protein sequence: CASSPGDSNQPQHF.